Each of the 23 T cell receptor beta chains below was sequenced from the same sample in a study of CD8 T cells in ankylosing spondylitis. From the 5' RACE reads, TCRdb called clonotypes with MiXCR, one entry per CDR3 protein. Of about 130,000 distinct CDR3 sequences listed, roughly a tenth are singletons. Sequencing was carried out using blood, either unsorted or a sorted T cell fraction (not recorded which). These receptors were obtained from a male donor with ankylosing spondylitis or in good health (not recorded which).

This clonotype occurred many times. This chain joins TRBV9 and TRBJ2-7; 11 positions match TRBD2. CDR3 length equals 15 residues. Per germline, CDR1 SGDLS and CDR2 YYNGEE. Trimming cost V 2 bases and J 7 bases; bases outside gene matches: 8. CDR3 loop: CASSVTSGTPIEQYF. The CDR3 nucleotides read TGTGCCAGCAGCGTGACTAGCGGGACTCCGATTGAGCAGTACTTC.

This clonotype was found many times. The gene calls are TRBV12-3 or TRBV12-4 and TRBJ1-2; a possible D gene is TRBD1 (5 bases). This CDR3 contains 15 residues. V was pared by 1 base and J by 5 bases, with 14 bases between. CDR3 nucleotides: TGTGCCAGCAGTTTAGAGGCAGGGCTCATGTATGGCTACACCTTC. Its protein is CASSLEAGLMYGYTF.

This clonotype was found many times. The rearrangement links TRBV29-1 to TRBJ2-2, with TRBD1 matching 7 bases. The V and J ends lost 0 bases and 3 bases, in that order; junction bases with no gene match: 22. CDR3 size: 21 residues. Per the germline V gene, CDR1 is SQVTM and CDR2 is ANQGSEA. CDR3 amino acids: CSVEDDRLNSGGAMDTGELFF. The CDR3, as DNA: TGCAGCGTTGAAGATGATCGACTAAATTCAGGGGGAGCGATGGACACCGGGGAGCTGTTTTTT.

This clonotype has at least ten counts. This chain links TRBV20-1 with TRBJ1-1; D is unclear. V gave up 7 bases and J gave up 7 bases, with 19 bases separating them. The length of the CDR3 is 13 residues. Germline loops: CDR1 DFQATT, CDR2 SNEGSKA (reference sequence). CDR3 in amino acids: CSGLVKRLGEAFF. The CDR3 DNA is TGCAGTGGATTAGTCAAAAGGCTAGGTGAAGCTTTCTTT.

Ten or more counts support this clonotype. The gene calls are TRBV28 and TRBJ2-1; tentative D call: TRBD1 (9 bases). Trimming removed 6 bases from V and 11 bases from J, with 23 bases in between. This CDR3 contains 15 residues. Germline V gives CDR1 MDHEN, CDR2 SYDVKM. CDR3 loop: CASSSGQGDSGKQFF. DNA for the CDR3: TGTGCCAGCAGCTCGGGACAGGGTGATAGCGGGAAGCAGTTCTTC.

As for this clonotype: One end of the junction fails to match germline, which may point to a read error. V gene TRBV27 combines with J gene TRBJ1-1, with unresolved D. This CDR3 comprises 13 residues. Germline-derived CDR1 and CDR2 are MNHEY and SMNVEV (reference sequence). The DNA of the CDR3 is TGTGCCAGCAGTTTACTTCGGGCGTCTGAATCTTTCTTT. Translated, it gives CASSLLRASESFF.

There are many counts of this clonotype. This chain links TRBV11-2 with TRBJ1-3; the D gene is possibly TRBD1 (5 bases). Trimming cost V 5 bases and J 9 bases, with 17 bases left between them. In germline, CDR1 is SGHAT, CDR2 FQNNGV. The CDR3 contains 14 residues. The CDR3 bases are TGTGCCAGCAGCCAGGGCCCATCCGGTGGCACCATATATTTT. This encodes CASSQGPSGGTIYF.

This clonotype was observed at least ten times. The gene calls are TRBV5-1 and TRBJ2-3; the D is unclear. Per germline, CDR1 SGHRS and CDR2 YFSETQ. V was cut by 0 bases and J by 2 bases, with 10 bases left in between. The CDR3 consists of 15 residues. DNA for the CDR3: TGCGCCAGCAGCTTGGCCCTTCACCTCACAGATACGCAGTATTTT. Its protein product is CASSLALHLTDTQYF.

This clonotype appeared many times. The CDR3 loop is CASGIKVLAGSYEQYF. CDR3 nucleotides: TGTGCCAGTGGTATCAAGGTGCTAGCGGGAAGCTACGAGCAGTACTTC. V gene TRBV12-3 or TRBV12-4 combines with J gene TRBJ2-7; TRBD2 matches 9 bases. The junction had 15 bases not matched to a gene; V was cut back by 9 bases and J by 3 bases. The CDR3 extends over 16 amino acids.

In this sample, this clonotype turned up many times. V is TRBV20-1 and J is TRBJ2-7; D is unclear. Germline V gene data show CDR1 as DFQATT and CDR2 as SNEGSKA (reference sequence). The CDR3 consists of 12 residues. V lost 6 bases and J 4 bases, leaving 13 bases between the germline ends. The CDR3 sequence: CSAANTEYEQYF. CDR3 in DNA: TGCAGTGCGGCGAACACAGAGTACGAGCAGTACTTC.

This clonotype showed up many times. Here the CDR3 DNA reads TGCAGCGCGGGGAATGCACAAGAGACCCAGTACTTC. Translating it yields CSAGNAQETQYF. The chain couples TRBV29-1 to TRBJ2-5; D possibly corresponds to TRBD2 (5 bases). Germline values: CDR1 SQVTM, CDR2 ANQGSEA. V was trimmed by 7 bases and J by 2 bases, leaving 11 bases between them. This CDR3 region has 12 residues.

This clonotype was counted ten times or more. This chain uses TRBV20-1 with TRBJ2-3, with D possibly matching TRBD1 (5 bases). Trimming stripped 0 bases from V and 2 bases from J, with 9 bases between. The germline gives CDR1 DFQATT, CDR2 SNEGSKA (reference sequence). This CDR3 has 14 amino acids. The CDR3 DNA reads TGCAGTGCTAGAGATGCCAGGGACACAGATACGCAGTATTTT. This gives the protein CSARDARDTDTQYF.

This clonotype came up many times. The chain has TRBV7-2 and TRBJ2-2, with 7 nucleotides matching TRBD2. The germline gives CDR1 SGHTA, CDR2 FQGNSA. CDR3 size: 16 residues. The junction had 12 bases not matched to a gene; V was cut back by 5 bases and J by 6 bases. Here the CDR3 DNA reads TGTGCCAGCAGCCCACCGGGGGGACTAAATTCCGGGGAGCTGTTTTTT. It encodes CASSPPGGLNSGELFF.

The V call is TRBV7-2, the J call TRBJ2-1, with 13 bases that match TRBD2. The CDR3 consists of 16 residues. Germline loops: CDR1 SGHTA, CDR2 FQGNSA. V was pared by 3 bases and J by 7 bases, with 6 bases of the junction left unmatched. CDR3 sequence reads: CASSFTSGRAGNEQFF. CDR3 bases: TGTGCCAGCAGCTTTACTAGCGGGAGGGCTGGGAATGAGCAGTTCTTC.

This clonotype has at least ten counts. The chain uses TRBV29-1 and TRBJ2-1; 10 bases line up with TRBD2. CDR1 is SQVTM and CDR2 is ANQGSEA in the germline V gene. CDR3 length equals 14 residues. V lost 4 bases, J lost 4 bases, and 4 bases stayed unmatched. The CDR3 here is CSVGASGSYNEQFF. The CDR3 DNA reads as TGCAGCGTTGGAGCTAGCGGGAGTTACAATGAGCAGTTCTTC.

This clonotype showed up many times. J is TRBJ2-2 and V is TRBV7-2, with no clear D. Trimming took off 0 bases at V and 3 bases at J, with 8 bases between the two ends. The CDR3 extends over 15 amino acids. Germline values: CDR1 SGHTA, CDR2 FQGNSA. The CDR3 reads CASSLAVQDTGELFF. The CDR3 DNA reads TGTGCCAGCAGCTTAGCGGTCCAGGACACCGGGGAGCTGTTTTTT.

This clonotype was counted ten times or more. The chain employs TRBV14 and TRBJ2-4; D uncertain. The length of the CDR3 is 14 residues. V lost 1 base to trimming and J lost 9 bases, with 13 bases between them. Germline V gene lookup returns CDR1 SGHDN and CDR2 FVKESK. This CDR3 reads CASSQAGVSGIQYF. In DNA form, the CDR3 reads TGTGCCAGCAGCCAAGCCGGAGTGTCCGGCATTCAGTACTTC.

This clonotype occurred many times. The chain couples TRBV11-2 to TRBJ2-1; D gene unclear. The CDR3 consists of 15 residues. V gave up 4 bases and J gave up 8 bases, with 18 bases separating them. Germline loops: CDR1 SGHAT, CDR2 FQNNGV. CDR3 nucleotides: TGTGCCAGCAGCTGGATGGGATCGGTAATTGATGAGCAGTTCTTC. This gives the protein CASSWMGSVIDEQFF.

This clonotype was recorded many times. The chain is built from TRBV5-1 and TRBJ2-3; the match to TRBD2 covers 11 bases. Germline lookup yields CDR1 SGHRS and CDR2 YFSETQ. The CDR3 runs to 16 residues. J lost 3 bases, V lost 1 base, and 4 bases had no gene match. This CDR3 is CASSLTSGSRTDTQYF. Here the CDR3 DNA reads TGCGCCAGCAGCTTGACTAGCGGGAGTCGTACAGATACGCAGTATTTT.

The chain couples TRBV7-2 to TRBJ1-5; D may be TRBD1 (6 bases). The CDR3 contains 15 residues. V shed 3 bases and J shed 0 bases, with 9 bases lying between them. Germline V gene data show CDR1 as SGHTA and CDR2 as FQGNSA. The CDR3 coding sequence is TGTGCCAGCAGCTTGGGACACCTTAGCAATCAGCCCCAGCATTTT. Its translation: CASSLGHLSNQPQHF.

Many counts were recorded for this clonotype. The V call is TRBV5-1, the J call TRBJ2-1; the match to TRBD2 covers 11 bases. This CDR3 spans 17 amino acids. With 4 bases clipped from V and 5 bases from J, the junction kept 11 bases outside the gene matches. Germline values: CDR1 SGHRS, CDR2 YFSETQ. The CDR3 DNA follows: TGCGCCAGCAGCGTTAGCGGGAGGGCCGCTGGGGACAATGAGCAGTTCTTC. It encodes CASSVSGRAAGDNEQFF. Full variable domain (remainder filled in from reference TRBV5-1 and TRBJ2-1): KAGVTQTPRYLIKTRGQQVTLSCSPISGHRSVSWYQQTPGQGLQFLFEYFSETQRNKGNFPGRFSGRQFSNSRSEMNVSTLELGDSALYLCASSVSGRAAGDNEQFFGPGTRLTVL.

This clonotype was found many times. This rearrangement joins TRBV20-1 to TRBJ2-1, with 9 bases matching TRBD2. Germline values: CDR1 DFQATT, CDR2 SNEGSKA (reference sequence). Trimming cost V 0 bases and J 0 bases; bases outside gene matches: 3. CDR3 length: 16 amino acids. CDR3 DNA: TGCAGTGCTAGAGATTTTAGCGGGAGCTCCTACAATGAGCAGTTCTTC. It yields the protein CSARDFSGSSYNEQFF.

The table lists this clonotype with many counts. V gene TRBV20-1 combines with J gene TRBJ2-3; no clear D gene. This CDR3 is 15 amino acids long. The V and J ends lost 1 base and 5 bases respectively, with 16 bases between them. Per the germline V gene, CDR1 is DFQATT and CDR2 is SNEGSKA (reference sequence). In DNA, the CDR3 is TGCAGTGCTAGAGCTGATCCAGCGAGATTAGATACGCAGTATTTT. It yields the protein CSARADPARLDTQYF.